A selection of T cell receptor beta chains follows, all from one sample in a study of blood T cell repertoires in COVID-19. Clones were sequenced by immunoSEQ multiplex PCR, and TCRdb holds only the in-frame ones, with some missing. The sample contains about 110,000 clones, 88% of which appear only once. The sample comprised peripheral blood. These receptors were collected from a man aged 50 to 60 with active or convalescent COVID-19. Each CDR3 is given with its conserved first and last residue. D genes are given only for firm matches.

j_call	d_call	v_call	cdr3_aa
TRBJ2-3	NA	TRBV6-2/TRBV6-3	CASSYVQGTDTQYF
TRBJ2-1	TRBD2	TRBV10-1	CASSGTSGDSYNEQFF
TRBJ2-7	TRBD1	TRBV6-5	CAISPGQDYEQYF
TRBJ2-3	TRBD2	TRBV7-6	CASSSRGTSTDTQYF
TRBJ2-7	NA	TRBV19	CASSTPHSYEQYF
TRBJ1-2	NA	TRBV6-4	CASSDDGESYGYTF
TRBJ2-3	NA	TRBV4-3	CASRRQGSDTQYF
TRBJ2-7	TRBD1	TRBV10-3	CAISGVRDRTYEQYF
TRBJ2-7	TRBD1	TRBV29-1	CSVVDRAKAYEQYF
TRBJ1-1	NA	TRBV2	CASSVQRGVNTEAFF
TRBJ1-1	NA	TRBV4-3	CASSQEWRGHEAFF
TRBJ2-1	TRBD1	TRBV9	CASSVAGRGRYNEQFF